Presented here are 5 T cell receptor beta chains from one specimen sequenced in a study of memory CD4+ T cells and cytomegalovirus serostatus. Single viable CD3+CD4+CD8-CD45RO+ cells were sorted as the memory CD4+ T cells. Data came from immunoSEQ multiplex PCR; TCRdb stores just in-frame clones and leaves some out. The sample comprises about 67,000 clones, about 76% of which are singletons, and roughly 4.4% rests with the top ten. Sequenced: memory CD4+ T cells from blood. All receptors derive from an adult in good health and CMV-seropositive.

The chain links TRBV14 to TRBJ2-3, with D unclear. Germline loops: CDR1 SGHDN, CDR2 FVKESK. This CDR3 is 13 amino acids long. Trimming left V 2 bases short and J 4 bases short, with 7 bases between. In DNA form, the CDR3 reads TGTGCCAGCAGCCAACTCGATTCAGATACGCAGTATTTT. As protein: CASSQLDSDTQYF.

The V and J genes are TRBV29-1 and TRBJ2-3, with unresolved D. There are 14 residues in the CDR3. Germline V gene sequence: CDR1 SQVTM, CDR2 ANQGSEA. The V end lost 4 bases, the J end lost 4 bases, and 15 bases lay between the germline ends. CDR3 sequence (DNA): TGCAGCGTTGGGATAAGATTAGTCTCAGATACGCAGTATTTT. It is translated as CSVGIRLVSDTQYF.

The chain uses TRBV2 and TRBJ1-4; TRBD1 matches at 11 bases. This CDR3 is built from 14 residues. V lost 7 bases to trimming and J lost 6 bases; unmatched junction nucleotides: 4. Germline assignment: CDR1 SNHLY and CDR2 FYNNEI. The CDR3, as DNA: TGTGCCAGCAACCGGGACAGGGGGGATGAAAAACTGTTTTTT. Residues: CASNRDRGDEKLFF.

The CDR3 DNA follows: TGTGCCATCAGGGGAGTCGCTAGCGGGACCTACGAGCAGTACTTC. It yields the protein CAIRGVASGTYEQYF. The V and J genes are TRBV10-3 and TRBJ2-7, with 9 bases aligning to TRBD2. The trim removed 6 bases at V and 2 bases at J, leaving 8 bases unmatched. The CDR3 length is 15 residues. Germline CDR1 is ENHRY and CDR2 is SYGVKD.

The V call is TRBV23-1, the J call TRBJ2-2, with 7 nucleotides matching TRBD1. TRBV23-1 is assigned to the ORF class and has an uncertain function. The trim removed 3 bases at V and 4 bases at J, leaving 8 bases unmatched. The CDR3 loop spans 16 amino acids. CDR3 sequence (DNA): TGCGCCAGCAGTCACATCCACCGGGACAGCACCGGGGAGCTGTTTTTT. Its translation is CASSHIHRDSTGELFF.